This TCR beta chain was identified in a study of OX40 agonist ivuxolimab in advanced cancers. Study-level findings and limits: Among the nonresponders, some also had low normalized T-cell clonal expansion.

Comments on this clone: Its specificity is not known.

The repertoire was sequenced with immunoSEQ multiplex PCR; TCRdb's copy has only in-frame clones and lacks some. Counted here are 100,000 or so clones, less than 95% occurring once; the ten biggest clones make up approximately 0.3%. Per the germline V gene, CDR1 is MNHNS and CDR2 is SASEGT. The length of the CDR3 is 14 residues. Trimming removed 3 bases from V and 6 bases from J, with 15 bases in between. The TCR sequence derives from an adult with an advanced solid tumor such as melanoma, head and neck, liver or kidney cancer. V and J are TRBV6-1 and TRBJ2-7; no clear D gene. Sequencing used CD4+ or CD8+ T cells sorted from blood, obtained in a trial of the OX40 agonist ivuxolimab. CDR3 residues: CASSDQKLPSEQYF. The CDR3 DNA sequence: TGTGCCAGCAGTGATCAGAAACTTCCCTCCGAGCAGTACTTC.